These 13 T cell receptor beta chains came from one sample sequenced in a study of PD-L1 blockade in urothelial cancer. Here immunoSEQ multiplex PCR was the method, and the copy in TCRdb shows in-frame clones only, minus some. The sample lists fewer than 50,000 clones, 87% occurring once. This specimen was PBMCs, taken around atezolizumab (anti-PD-L1) treatment. The receptors here all came from a man between 60 and 75 years old with urothelial cancer.

This clone was recorded only once. The CDR3 nucleotides are TGCGCCAGCAGCCAAGCCAGGGCCTCCTACGAGCAGTACTTC. Its protein product is CASSQARASYEQYF. This chain links TRBV4-3 with TRBJ2-7, with D possibly being TRBD1 (5 bases). Germline lookup yields CDR1 LGHNA and CDR2 YSLEER. The CDR3 extends over 14 amino acids. The V end was cut by 1 base, the J end by 0 bases, with 7 bases between.

This clone came up a few times. The genes are TRBV15 and TRBJ1-1, with 7 bases fitting TRBD1. CDR3 length: 13 amino acids. Germline CDR1 is LNHNV and CDR2 is YYDKDF (reference sequence). J was trimmed by 4 bases and V by 4 bases; bases with no gene match: 3. CDR3 sequence reads: CATSNTGVTEAFF. Written as DNA, the CDR3 is TGTGCCACCAGCAACACAGGGGTCACTGAAGCTTTCTTT. The full variable domain, with the rest looked up from reference TRBV15 and TRBJ1-1, is DAMVIQNPRYQVTQFGKPVTLSCSQTLNHNVMYWYQQKSSQAPKLLFHYYDKDFNNEADTPDNFQSRRPNTSFCFLDIRSPGLGDTAMYLCATSNTGVTEAFFGQGTRLTVV.

The chain has TRBV6-5 and TRBJ2-7; weak D call: TRBD2 (6 bases). The V end was cut by 4 bases, the J end by 0 bases, with 16 bases between. From germline, CDR1 is MNHEY and CDR2 SVGAGI. The CDR3 runs to 16 residues. CDR3 DNA: TGTGCCAGCAGTTCCCGGGGCGGGGCAACCTCCTACGAGCAGTACTTC. This sequence encodes CASSSRGGATSYEQYF.

This chain uses TRBV2 with TRBJ1-3; D uncertain. Germline CDR1 and CDR2: SNHLY and FYNNEI. There are 14 residues in the CDR3. Trimming cost V 5 bases and J 0 bases, with 8 bases left between them. CDR3 DNA: TGTGCCAGCAGTCGACTGTTCTCTGGAAACACCATATATTTT. This encodes CASSRLFSGNTIYF.

V is TRBV5-1 and J is TRBJ2-5, with 12 bases matching TRBD2. CDR1 SGHRS and CDR2 YFSETQ come from the germline V gene. Trimming took 4 bases from V and 2 from J; bases not matched to a gene: 6. The CDR3 covers 16 residues. The chain's CDR3 is CASSQTSGGAQETQYF. CDR3 nucleotide sequence: TGCGCCAGCAGCCAGACTAGCGGGGGTGCACAAGAGACCCAGTACTTC.

This clone was counted once. The chain couples TRBV12-5 to TRBJ2-1; the match to TRBD1 covers 8 bases. The CDR3 runs 14 residues. Trimming at V came to 1 base and at J to 9 bases, leaving 5 bases not matched to a gene. Germline CDR1 reads LGHNT; CDR2 reads FRNRAP. CDR3 loop: CASGLERQGSEQFF. The DNA for the CDR3 is TGTGCTAGTGGTTTGGAAAGACAGGGGTCTGAGCAGTTCTTC.

J is TRBJ2-5 and V is TRBV15; D gene uncertain. The CDR3 consists of 12 residues. Germline V gene lookup returns CDR1 LNHNV and CDR2 YYDKDF (reference sequence). V lost 1 base and J 6 bases, leaving 6 bases between the germline ends. CDR3 sequence (DNA): TGTGCCACCAGCAGAGGCAGTCAGACCCAGTACTTC. It is translated as CATSRGSQTQYF.

The rearrangement uses TRBV5-4 and TRBJ2-2; TRBD1 is a possible D gene (6 bases). Between the trimmed V and J ends, which lost 0 bases and 5 bases, there was a span of 11 bases. Germline-derived CDR1 and CDR2 are SGHNT and YYREEE (reference sequence). This CDR3 contains 15 residues. The CDR3 is CASSLEQGETGELFF. CDR3 nucleotides: TGTGCCAGCAGCTTGGAACAGGGTGAAACCGGGGAGCTGTTTTTT.

This chain connects TRBV5-1 to TRBJ2-2; no clear D. Trimming removed 4 bases at V and 1 base at J, with 2 bases between. The CDR3 sequence is 12 residues long. Germline V CDR1 and CDR2: SGHRS, YFSETQ. The CDR3 DNA reads as TGCGCCAGCAGCCAGAACACCGGGGAGCTGTTTTTT. Residues: CASSQNTGELFF.

This chain connects TRBV6-1 to TRBJ2-6; 7 positions match TRBD1. V lost 4 bases and J lost 0; bases outside the gene matches: 9. The CDR3 is 18 amino acids. The germline V gene has CDR1 MNHNS and CDR2 SASEGT. In DNA form, the CDR3 reads TGTGCCAGCAGTGGTTACAGGGGAATCCTCTCTGGGGCCAACGTCCTGACTTTC. Residues: CASSGYRGILSGANVLTF.

V and J are TRBV5-8 and TRBJ2-3; 7 nucleotides line up with TRBD1. The V and J ends lost 4 bases and 7 bases, in that order; junction bases with no gene match: 3. The germline V gene has CDR1 SGHTS and CDR2 YDEGEE. CDR3 size: 12 residues. CDR3 nucleotides: TGTGCCAGCAGCCGGACAGGTTATACGCAGTATTTT. Translating gives CASSRTGYTQYF. The whole variable domain, filled in from reference TRBV5-8 and TRBJ2-3, reads EAGVTQSPTHLIKTRGQQATLRCSPISGHTSVYWYQQALGLGLQFLLWYDEGEERNRGNFPPRFSGRQFPNYSSELNVNALELEDSALYLCASSRTGYTQYFGPGTRLTVL.

The J gene is TRBJ2-5, the V gene TRBV7-9, with 7 bases identical to TRBD1. Germline lookup yields CDR1 SEHNR and CDR2 FQNEAQ (reference sequence). V lost 5 bases to trimming and J lost 5 bases; unmatched junction nucleotides: 5. The CDR3 runs to 13 residues. Here the CDR3 reads CASSDRVHETQYF. DNA of the CDR3: TGTGCCAGCAGCGACAGGGTCCACGAGACCCAGTACTTC. The full variable domain, in which reference TRBV7-9 and TRBJ2-5 provide the parts outside the CDR3, is DTGVSQNPRHKITKRGQNVTFRCDPISEHNRLYWYRQTLGQGPEFLTYFQNEAQLEKSRLLSDRFSAERPKGSFSTLEIQRTEQGDSAMYLCASSDRVHETQYFGPGTRLLVL.

The chain employs TRBV6-1 and TRBJ2-3; D might be TRBD2 (6 bases). CDR1 is MNHNS and CDR2 is SASEGT in the germline V gene. This CDR3 contains 20 residues. Trimming removed 6 bases at V and 2 bases at J, with 30 bases between. CDR3 residues: CASRETGTPRITNLTDTQYF. In DNA form, the CDR3 reads TGTGCCAGCAGGGAAACCGGGACTCCACGAATCACTAACCTCACAGATACGCAGTATTTT.